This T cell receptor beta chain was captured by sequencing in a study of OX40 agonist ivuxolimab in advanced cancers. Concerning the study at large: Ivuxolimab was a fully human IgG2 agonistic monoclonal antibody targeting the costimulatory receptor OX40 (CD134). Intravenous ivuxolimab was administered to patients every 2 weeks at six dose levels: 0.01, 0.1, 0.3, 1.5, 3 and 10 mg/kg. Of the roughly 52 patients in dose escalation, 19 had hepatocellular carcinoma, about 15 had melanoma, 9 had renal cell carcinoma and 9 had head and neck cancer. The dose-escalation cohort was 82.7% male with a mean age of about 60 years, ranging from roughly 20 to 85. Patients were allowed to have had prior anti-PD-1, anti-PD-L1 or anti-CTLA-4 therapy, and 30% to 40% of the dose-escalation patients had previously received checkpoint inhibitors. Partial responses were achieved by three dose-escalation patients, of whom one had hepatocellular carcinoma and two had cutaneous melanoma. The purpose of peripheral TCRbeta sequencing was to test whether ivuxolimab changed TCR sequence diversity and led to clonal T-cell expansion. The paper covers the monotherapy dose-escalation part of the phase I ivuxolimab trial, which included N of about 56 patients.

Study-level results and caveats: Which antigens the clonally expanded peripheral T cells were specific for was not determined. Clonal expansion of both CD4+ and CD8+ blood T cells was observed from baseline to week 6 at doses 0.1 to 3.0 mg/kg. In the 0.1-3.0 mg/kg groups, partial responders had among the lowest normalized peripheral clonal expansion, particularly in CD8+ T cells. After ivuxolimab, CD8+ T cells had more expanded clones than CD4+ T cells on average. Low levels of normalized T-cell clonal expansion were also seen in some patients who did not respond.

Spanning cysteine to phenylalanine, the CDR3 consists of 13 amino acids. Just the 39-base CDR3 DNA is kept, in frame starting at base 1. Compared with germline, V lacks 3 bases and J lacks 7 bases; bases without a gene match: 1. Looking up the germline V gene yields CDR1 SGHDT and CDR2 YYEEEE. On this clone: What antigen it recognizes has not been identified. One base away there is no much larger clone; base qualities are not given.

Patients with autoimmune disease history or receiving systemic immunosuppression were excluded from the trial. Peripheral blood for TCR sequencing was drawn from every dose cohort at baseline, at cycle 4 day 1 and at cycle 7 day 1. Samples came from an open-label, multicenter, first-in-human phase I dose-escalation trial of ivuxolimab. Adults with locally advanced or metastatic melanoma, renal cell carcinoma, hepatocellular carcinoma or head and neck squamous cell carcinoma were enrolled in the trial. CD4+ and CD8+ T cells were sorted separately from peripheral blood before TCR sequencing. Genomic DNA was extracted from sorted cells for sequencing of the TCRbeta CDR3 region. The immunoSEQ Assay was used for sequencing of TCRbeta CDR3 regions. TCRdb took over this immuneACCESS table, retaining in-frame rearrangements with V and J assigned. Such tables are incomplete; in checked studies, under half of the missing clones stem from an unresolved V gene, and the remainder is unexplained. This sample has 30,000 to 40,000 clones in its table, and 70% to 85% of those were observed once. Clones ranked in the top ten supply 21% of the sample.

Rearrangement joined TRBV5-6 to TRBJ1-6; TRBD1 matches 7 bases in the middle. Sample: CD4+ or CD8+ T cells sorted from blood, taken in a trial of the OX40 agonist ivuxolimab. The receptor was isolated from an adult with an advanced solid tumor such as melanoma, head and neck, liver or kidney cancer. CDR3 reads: CASSWDRNSPLHF. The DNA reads TGTGCCAGCAGCTGGGACAGAAATTCACCCCTCCACTTT. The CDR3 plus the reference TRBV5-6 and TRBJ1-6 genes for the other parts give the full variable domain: DAGVTQSPTHLIKTRGQQVTLRCSPKSGHDTVSWYQQALGQGPQFIFQYYEEEERQRGNFPDRFSGHQFPNYSSELNVNALLLGDSALYLCASSWDRNSPLHFGNGTRLTVT.